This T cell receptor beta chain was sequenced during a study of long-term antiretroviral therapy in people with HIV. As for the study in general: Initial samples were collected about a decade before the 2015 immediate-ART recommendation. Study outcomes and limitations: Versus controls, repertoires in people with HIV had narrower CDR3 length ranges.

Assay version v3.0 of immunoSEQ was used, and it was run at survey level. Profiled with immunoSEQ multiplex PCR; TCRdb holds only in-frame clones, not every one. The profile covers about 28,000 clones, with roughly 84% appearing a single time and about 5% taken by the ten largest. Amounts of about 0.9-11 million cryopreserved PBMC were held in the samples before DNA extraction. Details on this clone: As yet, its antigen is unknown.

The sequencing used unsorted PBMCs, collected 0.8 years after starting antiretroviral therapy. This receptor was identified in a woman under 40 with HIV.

The CDR3 sequence: CASRVNRGSGQPQHF. CDR3 in DNA: TGTGCCAGCAGGGTAAACAGGGGGTCGGGTCAGCCCCAGCATTTT. The gene calls are TRBV6-1 and TRBJ1-5; TRBD1 matches 8 bases. Germline CDR1 MNHNS, CDR2 SASEGT. The CDR3 loop spans 15 amino acids. Trimming at V came to 6 bases and at J to 6 bases, leaving 10 bases not matched to a gene.